The source of this T cell receptor beta chain is a study of human T cells and chemical hapten exposure. In the study overall: Upper inner arm skin measuring approximately 2 cm by approximately 2 cm received 2% DPC for sensitization. Per-sample TCR yield variability stemmed mainly from small pooled library volume differences. Study conclusions and caveats: TCRs at high frequency, those above 1 in 1000, did not change with DPC sensitization.

There are many counts of this clonotype. Its specificity is unknown. Time point in this sample: patch test 1, 2 weeks after DPC sensitization. Sample treatment: therapeutic diphenylcyclopropenone sensitization with weekly scalp DPC. Researchers extracted total RNA from unfractionated whole blood. TCRdb re-derived calls from the RACE reads in MiXCR, one entry per CDR3 protein. The data show about 35,000 distinct CDR3 sequences, 5.5% to 8% seen once. Trimming took 2 bases from V and 1 from J, leaving 10 bases between them. The CDR3 is 15 residues long. Germline V gene lookup returns CDR1 LGHDT and CDR2 YNNKEL (reference sequence).

This chain uses TRBV3-1 with TRBJ2-3, with D possibly matching TRBD2 (6 bases). This TCR was recovered from a woman under 40 with alopecia areata. Some clones in this sample may be carry-over from other donors' samples. Material: whole blood, obtained in connection with sensitization to the hapten diphenylcyclopropenone (DPC). As DNA, the CDR3 is TGTGCCAGCAGCCAAATCCGCGGGGGCACAGATACGCAGTATTTT. Translation gives CASSQIRGGTDTQYF.